This record covers a single TCR beta chain. These data are taken from a study of blood T cell repertoires in COVID-19. Across the study: The study counted Cohort 3 donors as recovered given two negative PCRs, clearance, or symptom resolution. The United States, Italy and Spain provided the acute and convalescent COVID-19 samples.

The trim removed 2 bases at V and 2 bases at J, leaving 9 bases unmatched. The CDR3 is 17 amino acids. Germline CDR1 MGHRA, CDR2 YSYEKL. The participants were between about 18 and 90 years old and came from under 25 US areas. Authors' processing steps: Estimated nucleated cell counts came from reference gene primer amplification. Sequenced by immunoSEQ multiplex PCR; TCRdb stores in-frame clones only, minus some. Clone size and V and J calls were adopted from that table, with D and trimming inferred from the DNA. The sample holds about 190,000 clones; roughly nine tenths are singletons and the top ten take around 24%.

This chain links TRBV4-1 with TRBJ2-7, with TRBD1 matching 10 bases. The TCR originated in a woman in her thirties or forties in a cohort exposed to, infected with or recovered from COVID-19 (not recorded which). The sequencing input was PBMCs or T cells enriched from blood (not recorded which). The CDR3 is CASSQLTGGKGTYEQYF. The CDR3, as DNA: TGCGCCAGCAGCCAACTGACAGGGGGCAAAGGGACCTACGAGCAGTACTTC.